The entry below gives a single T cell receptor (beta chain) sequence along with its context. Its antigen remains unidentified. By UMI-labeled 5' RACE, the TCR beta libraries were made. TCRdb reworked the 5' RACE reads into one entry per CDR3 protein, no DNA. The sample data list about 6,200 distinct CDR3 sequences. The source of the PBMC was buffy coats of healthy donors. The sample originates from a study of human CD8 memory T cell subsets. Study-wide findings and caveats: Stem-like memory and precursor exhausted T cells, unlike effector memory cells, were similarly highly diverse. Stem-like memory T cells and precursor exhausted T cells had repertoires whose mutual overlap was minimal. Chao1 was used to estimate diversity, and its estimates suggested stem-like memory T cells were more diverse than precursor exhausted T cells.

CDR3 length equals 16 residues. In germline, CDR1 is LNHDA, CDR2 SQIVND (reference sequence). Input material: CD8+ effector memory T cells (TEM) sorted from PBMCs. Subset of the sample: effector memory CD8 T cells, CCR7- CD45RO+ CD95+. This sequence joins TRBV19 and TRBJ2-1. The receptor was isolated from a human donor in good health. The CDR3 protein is CASSIERTGTLNEQFF. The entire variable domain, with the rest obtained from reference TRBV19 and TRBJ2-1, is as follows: DGGITQSPKYLFRKEGQNVTLSCEQNLNHDAMYWYRQDPGQGLRLIYYSQIVNDFQKGDIAEGYSVSREKKESFPLTVTSAQKNPTAFYLCASSIERTGTLNEQFFGPGTRLTVL.